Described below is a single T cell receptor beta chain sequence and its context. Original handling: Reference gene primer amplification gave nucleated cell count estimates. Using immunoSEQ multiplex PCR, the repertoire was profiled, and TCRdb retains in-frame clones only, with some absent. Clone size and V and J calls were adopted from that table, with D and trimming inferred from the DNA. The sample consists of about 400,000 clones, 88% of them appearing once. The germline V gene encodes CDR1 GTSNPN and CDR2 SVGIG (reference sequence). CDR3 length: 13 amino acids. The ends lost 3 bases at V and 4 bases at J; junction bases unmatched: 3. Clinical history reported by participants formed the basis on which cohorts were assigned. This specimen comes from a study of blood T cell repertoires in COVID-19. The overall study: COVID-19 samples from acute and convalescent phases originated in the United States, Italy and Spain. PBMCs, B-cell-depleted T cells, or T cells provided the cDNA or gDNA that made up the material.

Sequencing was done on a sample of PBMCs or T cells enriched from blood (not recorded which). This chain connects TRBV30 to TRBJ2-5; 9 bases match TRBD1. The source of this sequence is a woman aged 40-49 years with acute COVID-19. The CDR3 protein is CAWSVQGAETQYF. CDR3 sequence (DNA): TGTGCCTGGAGCGTACAGGGGGCAGAGACCCAGTACTTC.